The source of this T cell receptor beta chain is a study of blood T cell repertoires in COVID-19. Study at large: Acute-phase and convalescent COVID-19 samples originated in the United States, Italy and Spain.

Method: immunoSEQ multiplex PCR; TCRdb's copy keeps in-frame clones and lacks some. The sample has about 180,000 clones; nearly 90% are singletons. The V and J ends lost 0 bases and 2 bases respectively, with 13 bases between them. Per germline, CDR1 LGHDT and CDR2 YNNKEL (reference sequence). The CDR3 loop spans 16 amino acids. The gene calls are TRBV3-1 (or the pseudogene TRBV3-2) and TRBJ1-2; maybe TRBD1 (6 bases). The sequencing input was peripheral blood. This TCR derives from a man aged 18 to 35 who had recovered from COVID-19. The CDR3 DNA reads TGTGCCAGCAGCCAAGATTCGGGGCAGGGGAACTATGGCTACACCTTC. It codes for CASSQDSGQGNYGYTF.